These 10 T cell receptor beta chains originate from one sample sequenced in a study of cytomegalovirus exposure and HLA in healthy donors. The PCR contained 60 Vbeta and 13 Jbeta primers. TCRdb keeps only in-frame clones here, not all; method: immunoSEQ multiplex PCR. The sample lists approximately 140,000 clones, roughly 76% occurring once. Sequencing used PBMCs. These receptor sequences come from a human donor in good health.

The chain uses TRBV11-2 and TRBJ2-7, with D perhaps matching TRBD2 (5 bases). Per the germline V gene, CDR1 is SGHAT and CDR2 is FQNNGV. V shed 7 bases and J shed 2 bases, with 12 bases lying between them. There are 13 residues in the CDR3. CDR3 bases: TGTGCCAGCACCCGGACTTCCCCCTACGAGCAGTACTTC. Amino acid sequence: CASTRTSPYEQYF.

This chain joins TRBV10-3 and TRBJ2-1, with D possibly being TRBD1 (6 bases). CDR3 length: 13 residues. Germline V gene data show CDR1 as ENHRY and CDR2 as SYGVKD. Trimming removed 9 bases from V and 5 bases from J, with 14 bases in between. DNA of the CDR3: TGTGCCATAGGACAGAATACTAACAATGAGCAGTTCTTC. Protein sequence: CAIGQNTNNEQFF.

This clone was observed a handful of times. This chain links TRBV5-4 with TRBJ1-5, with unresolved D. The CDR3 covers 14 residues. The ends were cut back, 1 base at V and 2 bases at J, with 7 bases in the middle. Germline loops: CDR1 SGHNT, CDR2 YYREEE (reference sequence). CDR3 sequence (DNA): TGTGCCAGCAGCTTGTGGAGGGGCAATCAGCCCCAGCATTTT. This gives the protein CASSLWRGNQPQHF. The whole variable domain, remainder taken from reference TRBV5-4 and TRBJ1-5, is ETGVTQSPTHLIKTRGQQVTLRCSSQSGHNTVSWYQQALGQGPQFIFQYYREEENGRGNFPPRFSGLQFPNYSSELNVNALELDDSALYLCASSLWRGNQPQHFGDGTRLSIL.

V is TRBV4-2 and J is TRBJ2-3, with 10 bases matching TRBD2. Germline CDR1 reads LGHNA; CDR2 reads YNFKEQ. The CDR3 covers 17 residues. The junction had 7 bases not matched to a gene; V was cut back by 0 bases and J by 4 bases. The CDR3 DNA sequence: TGTGCCAGCAGCCAAGAATATAGCGGGGGGACCGCAGATACGCAGTATTTT. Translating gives CASSQEYSGGTADTQYF.

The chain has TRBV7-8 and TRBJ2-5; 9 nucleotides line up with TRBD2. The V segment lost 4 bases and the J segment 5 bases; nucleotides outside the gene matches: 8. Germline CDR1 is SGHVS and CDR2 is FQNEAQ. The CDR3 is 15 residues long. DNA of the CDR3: TGTGCCAGCAGCTGGGCGGGGGGGCTACGGGAGACCCAGTACTTC. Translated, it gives CASSWAGGLRETQYF. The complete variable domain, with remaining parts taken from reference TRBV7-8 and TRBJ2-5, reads GAGVSQSPRYKVAKRGQDVALRCDPISGHVSLFWYQQALGQGPEFLTYFQNEAQLDKSGLPSDRFFAERPEGSVSTLKIQRTQQEDSAVYLCASSWAGGLRETQYFGPGTRLLVL.

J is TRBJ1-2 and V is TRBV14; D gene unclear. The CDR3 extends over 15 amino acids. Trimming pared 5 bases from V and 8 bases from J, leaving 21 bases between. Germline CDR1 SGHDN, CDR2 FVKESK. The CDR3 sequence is CASSSPSTQLRGYTF. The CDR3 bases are TGTGCCAGCAGCTCCCCCTCGACTCAGTTGAGGGGCTACACCTTC.

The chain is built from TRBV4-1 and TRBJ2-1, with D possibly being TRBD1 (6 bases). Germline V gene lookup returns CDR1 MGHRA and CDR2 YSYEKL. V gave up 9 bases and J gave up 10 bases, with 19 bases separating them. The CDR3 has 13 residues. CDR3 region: CASGWGLLREQFF. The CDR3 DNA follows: TGCGCCAGTGGATGGGGGCTCCTCAGGGAGCAGTTCTTC.

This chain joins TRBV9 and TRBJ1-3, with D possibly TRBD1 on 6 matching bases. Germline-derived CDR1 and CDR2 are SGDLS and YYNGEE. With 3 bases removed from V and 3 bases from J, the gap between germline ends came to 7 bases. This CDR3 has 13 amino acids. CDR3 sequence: CASSGTVGNTIYF. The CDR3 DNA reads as TGTGCCAGCAGCGGGACAGTTGGAAACACCATATATTTT.

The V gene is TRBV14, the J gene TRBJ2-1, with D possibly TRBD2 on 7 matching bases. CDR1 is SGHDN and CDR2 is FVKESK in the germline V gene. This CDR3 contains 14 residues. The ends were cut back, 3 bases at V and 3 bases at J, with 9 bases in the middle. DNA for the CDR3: TGTGCCAGCAGCCACGGGGGGCTCTACAATGAGCAGTTCTTC. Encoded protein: CASSHGGLYNEQFF.

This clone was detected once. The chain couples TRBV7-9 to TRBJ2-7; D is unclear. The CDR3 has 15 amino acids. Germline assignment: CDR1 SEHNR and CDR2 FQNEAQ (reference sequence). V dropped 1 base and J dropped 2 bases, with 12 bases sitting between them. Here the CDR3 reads CASSLEETAPYEQYF. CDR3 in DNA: TGTGCCAGCAGCTTAGAGGAGACGGCGCCCTACGAGCAGTACTTC.